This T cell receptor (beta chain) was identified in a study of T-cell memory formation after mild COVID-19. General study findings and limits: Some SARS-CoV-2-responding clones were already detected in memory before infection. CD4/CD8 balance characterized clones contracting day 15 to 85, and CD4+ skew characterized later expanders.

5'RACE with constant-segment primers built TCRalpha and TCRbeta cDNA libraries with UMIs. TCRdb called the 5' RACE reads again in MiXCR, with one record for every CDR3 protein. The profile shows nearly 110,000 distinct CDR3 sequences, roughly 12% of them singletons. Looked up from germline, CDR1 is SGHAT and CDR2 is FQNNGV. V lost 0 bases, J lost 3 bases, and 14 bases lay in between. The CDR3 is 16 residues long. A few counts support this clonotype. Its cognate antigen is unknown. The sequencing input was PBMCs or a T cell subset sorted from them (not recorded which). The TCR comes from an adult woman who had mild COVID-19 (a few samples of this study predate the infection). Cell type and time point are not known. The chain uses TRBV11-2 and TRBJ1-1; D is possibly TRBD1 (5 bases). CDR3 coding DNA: TGTGCCAGCAGCTTAGAGGGACGGTTGTCTGACACTGAAGCTTTCTTT. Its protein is CASSLEGRLSDTEAFF.